The entry below describes one T cell receptor (beta chain). The target antigen is unknown. Libraries were prepared by immunoSEQ multiplex PCR; TCRdb keeps only in-frame clonotypes and omits some of them. The table records roughly 150,000 clones, about 86% of them present only once. This record comes from a study of cytomegalovirus exposure and HLA in healthy donors. The study, taken as a whole, reports: The study recorded about 150 TCR beta chains that were cytomegalovirus-associated. One later analysis, an examination of the roughly 110 validation repertoires, found that first-cohort TCR clusters tended to co-occur in them. Researchers reported that a few CMV-associated chains were confirmed in vitro as CMV antigen-specific.

Trimming took 3 bases from V and 11 from J, leaving 16 bases between them. Germline CDR1 and CDR2: LNHDA and SQIVND (reference sequence). The CDR3 runs to 13 residues. The genes are TRBV19 and TRBJ1-1; TRBD1 is a possible D gene (5 bases). The source of this sequence is a woman between 18 and 30 years old in good health and CMV-seronegative. Sequenced: PBMCs. The CDR3 nucleotides read TGTGCCAGTAGTATCAGGGTCGGTTATACGGCTTTCTTT. Protein sequence: CASSIRVGYTAFF. Full variable domain (outside the CDR3, taken from reference TRBV19 and TRBJ1-1): DGGITQSPKYLFRKEGQNVTLSCEQNLNHDAMYWYRQDPGQGLRLIYYSQIVNDFQKGDIAEGYSVSREKKESFPLTVTSAQKNPTAFYLCASSIRVGYTAFFGQGTRLTVV.